This T cell receptor (beta chain) was sequenced in a study of persistence of HIV-infected CD4 T cells. Overall study findings and caveats: Rare CMV-responding cells carrying HIV-1 proviruses were not analyzed separately for TCR.

Deletions cut 5 bases from V and 0 bases from J, with 2 bases between. From germline, CDR1 is MNHEY and CDR2 SVGAGI. This CDR3 spans 12 amino acids. On this clone itself: Its antigen remains unknown.

Cells were stimulated nonspecifically with anti-CD3/anti-CD28 magnetic beads. Sorting selected CD4+ T cells upregulating both CD40 ligand and CD69. Adults with HIV-1 started suppressive ART while chronically infected. For at least 4 years, plasma HIV-1 RNA was undetectable (<50 copies/mL). Sequencing used immunoSEQ version 4 in survey mode. Sequenced by immunoSEQ multiplex PCR; TCRdb stores in-frame clones only, minus some. Of 35,000 to 55,000 clones in the sample, about 90% were seen once. The rearrangement uses TRBV6-5 and TRBJ1-5, with D unresolved. This material consisted of CD4+ T cells sorted from PBMCs after approximately 19-hour stimulation, taken from a patient who received antiretroviral therapy. The sequence was collected from an adult man with HIV who was CMV-seropositive. CDR3 bases: TGTGCCAGCAGTAATAGCAATCAGCCCCAGCATTTT. It codes for CASSNSNQPQHF.